This TCR beta chain was sequenced in a study of T cell responses to AZD1222 COVID-19 vaccine. Study as a whole: Second-dose groups at about 4 or about 12 weeks were pooled.

Study-wide findings and caveats: Females made up more of the donors, who were largely white British, and clonal diversity may have come out too low.

Sample share makes this clone medium-sized. As yet, its antigen is unknown. V was shortened by 0 bases and J by 9 bases, with 14 bases between the two germline ends. Germline V gene lookup returns CDR1 LNHDA and CDR2 SQIVND (reference sequence). The CDR3 contains 14 residues. Generated by immunoSEQ multiplex PCR, the TCRdb table keeps only in-frame clones and is missing some. The sample lists 100,000 to 150,000 clones, under 90% occurring once. This chain links TRBV19 with TRBJ2-5; D might be TRBD1 or TRBD2, each matching 6 bases. This specimen was peripheral blood, taken on day 0 of AZD1222 vaccination. The TCR was taken from an adult in good health. The CDR3 spells CASSIDRGRRAQYF. Here the CDR3 DNA reads TGTGCCAGTAGTATAGATCGGGGGCGCCGGGCCCAGTACTTC.